Presented here are 22 T cell receptor beta chains from one specimen sequenced in a study of blood T cell repertoires in COVID-19. This table comes from immunoSEQ multiplex PCR, and its TCRdb copy is limited to in-frame clones, with some not included. The sample has 50,000 to 70,000 clones; 75% to 80% are singletons. The specimen was peripheral blood. The receptors originated from a man in his fifties or sixties with active or convalescent COVID-19.

This chain joins TRBV2 and TRBJ2-3, with D maybe TRBD2 (6 bases). Trimming shortened V by 4 bases and J by 4 bases, and 12 bases separated the two germline ends. The CDR3 sequence is 14 residues long. The germline V gene encodes CDR1 SNHLY and CDR2 FYNNEI. The CDR3 nucleotides read TGTGCCAGCAGTGTCTCCGGGGGACCAGATACGCAGTATTTT. Encoded protein: CASSVSGGPDTQYF.

V gene TRBV15 combines with J gene TRBJ2-7; 7 bases line up with TRBD2. This CDR3 comprises 14 residues. From germline, CDR1 is LNHNV and CDR2 YYDKDF (reference sequence). Trimming cost V 0 bases and J 3 bases; bases outside gene matches: 2. CDR3 residues: CATSRDPSGYEQYF. The CDR3 DNA reads as TGTGCCACCAGCAGAGATCCTAGCGGCTACGAGCAGTACTTC.

The chain carries TRBV19 and TRBJ1-5, with D perhaps matching TRBD1 (6 bases). The length of the CDR3 is 13 residues. V was pared by 5 bases and J by 5 bases, with 10 bases between. The germline V gene has CDR1 LNHDA and CDR2 SQIVND (reference sequence). CDR3 in DNA: TGTGCCAGTAGTCAGGACAGAGATCAGCCCCAGCATTTT. Translated, it gives CASSQDRDQPQHF.

The chain employs TRBV12-5 and TRBJ2-1; 10 bases fit TRBD2. Germline V gives CDR1 LGHNT, CDR2 FRNRAP. V shed 4 bases and J 6 bases; nucleotides not matched to a gene: 3. The CDR3 contains 14 residues. Here the CDR3 reads CASGWASGSNEQFF. CDR3 nucleotide sequence: TGTGCTAGTGGTTGGGCTAGCGGGAGCAATGAGCAGTTCTTC.

The V call is TRBV9, the J call TRBJ2-2; no clear D gene. CDR1 is SGDLS and CDR2 is YYNGEE in the germline V gene. The CDR3 is 14 residues long. V was clipped by 2 bases and J by 0 bases, with 5 bases between them. CDR3 DNA sequence: TGTGCCAGCAGCGTCACTACGAACACCGGGGAGCTGTTTTTT. Its translation: CASSVTTNTGELFF.

The V and J genes are TRBV5-6 and TRBJ2-5; a possible D gene is TRBD2 (7 bases). The CDR3 sequence is 17 residues long. Germline assignment: CDR1 SGHDT and CDR2 YYEEEE. Trimming took off 4 bases at V and 5 bases at J, with 24 bases between the two ends. As DNA, the CDR3 is TGTGCCAGCAGCGGGAGGGACACTAATAATTATGGGGAGACCCAGTACTTC. Amino acids: CASSGRDTNNYGETQYF.

The rearrangement uses TRBV12-3 or TRBV12-4 and TRBJ1-1, with D hard to call. Trimming took 5 bases from V and 4 from J, leaving 8 bases between them. This CDR3 is built from 12 residues. This chain's CDR3 is CASSRRSTEAFF. The DNA of the CDR3 is TGTGCCAGCAGTCGAAGGAGCACTGAAGCTTTCTTT.

This chain connects TRBV6-6 to TRBJ2-1; the match to TRBD2 covers 14 bases. Trimming removed 5 bases from V and 6 bases from J; junction bases left unmatched: 9. This CDR3 is built from 17 residues. Germline values: CDR1 MNHNY, CDR2 SVGAGI (reference sequence). CDR3 nucleotides: TGTGCCAGCAGTCCACAACTCGGACTAGCGGGAGGCAATGAGCAGTTCTTC. It encodes CASSPQLGLAGGNEQFF.

This sequence joins TRBV5-1 and TRBJ1-3, with D unresolved. CDR3 length: 14 amino acids. From germline, CDR1 is SGHRS and CDR2 YFSETQ. V was trimmed by 7 bases and J by 0 bases, leaving 11 bases between them. The CDR3 sequence is CASGSGISGNTIYF. The CDR3 DNA follows: TGCGCCAGCGGCTCCGGGATCTCTGGAAACACCATATATTTT.

The chain has TRBV7-8 and TRBJ1-3; D is unresolved. V was trimmed by 5 bases and J by 1 base, leaving 15 bases between them. CDR3 length equals 16 residues. Per germline, CDR1 SGHVS and CDR2 FQNEAQ. The CDR3 here is CASSPSNANSGNTIYF. The CDR3 DNA reads TGTGCCAGCAGCCCCTCCAATGCGAATTCTGGAAACACCATATATTTT.

V and J are TRBV6-5 and TRBJ2-5; the D gene is possibly TRBD1 (6 bases). Germline V lookup: CDR1 MNHEY, CDR2 SVGAGI. Trimming stripped 0 bases from V and 5 bases from J, with 13 bases between. The CDR3 totals 15 residues. CDR3 protein: CASSYSSRGWETQYF. The CDR3 DNA is TGTGCCAGCAGTTACTCGAGCAGGGGCTGGGAGACCCAGTACTTC.

The chain links TRBV10-3 to TRBJ2-7; 10 bases map to TRBD2. The CDR3 is made up of 14 amino acids. V dropped 4 bases and J dropped 5; count of bases not matched to a gene: 5. The germline gives CDR1 ENHRY, CDR2 SYGVKD. The CDR3 coding sequence is TGTGCCATCAGTGGGCTAGCGGGAGTTGACGAGCAGTACTTC. Translating gives CAISGLAGVDEQYF.

The chain uses TRBV3-1 (or the pseudogene TRBV3-2) and TRBJ1-1; the match to TRBD1 covers 8 bases. The CDR3 length is 14 residues. The V gene end was trimmed by 3 bases and the J gene end by 5 bases; junction bases not matched to a gene: 5. CDR1 is LGHDT and CDR2 is YNNKEL in the germline V gene (reference sequence). DNA for the CDR3: TGTGCCAGCAGCCAGGGCGGGGACAGGACTGAAGCTTTCTTT. Translated, it gives CASSQGGDRTEAFF.

This clone was detected a few times. The rearrangement uses TRBV11-3 and TRBJ2-2; the D is unclear. V shed 4 bases and J shed 5 bases, with 11 bases lying between them. Germline V gives CDR1 SGHNT, CDR2 YENEEA. The CDR3 covers 14 residues. This chain's CDR3 is CASSSNEVTGELFF. Here the CDR3 DNA reads TGTGCCAGCAGCTCTAACGAGGTTACCGGGGAGCTGTTTTTT.

The J gene is TRBJ1-6, the V gene TRBV7-3, with D maybe TRBD1 (5 bases). V lost 2 bases and J lost 5, with 10 bases in between. The CDR3 consists of 15 residues. The germline CDR1 and CDR2 sequences are SGHTA and FQGTGA. The CDR3 nucleotides read TGTGCCAGCAGCTTATTCGGGGGGGATAATTCACCCCTCCACTTT. Translating gives CASSLFGGDNSPLHF.

This clone has only one observation. The genes are TRBV27 and TRBJ2-2; 8 bases agree with TRBD2. The germline CDR1 and CDR2 sequences are MNHEY and SMNVEV (reference sequence). The CDR3 runs 15 residues. The junction had 8 bases not matched to a gene; V was cut back by 7 bases and J by 4 bases. In DNA, the CDR3 is TGTGCCAGCAAGAGTAGCGGGGTCTTCACCGGGGAGCTGTTTTTT. Its protein product is CASKSSGVFTGELFF.

This chain joins TRBV5-4 and TRBJ2-5, with a possible D match to TRBD2 (5 bases). Germline values: CDR1 SGHNT, CDR2 YYREEE (reference sequence). The CDR3 contains 16 residues. Trimming stripped 4 bases from V and 5 bases from J, with 21 bases between. CDR3 protein: CASSHMGPGREETQYF. For the CDR3, the DNA is TGTGCCAGCAGCCATATGGGTCCGGGAAGAGAGGAGACCCAGTACTTC.

J is TRBJ1-1 and V is TRBV11-2, with unresolved D. Germline CDR1 and CDR2: SGHAT and FQNNGV. The CDR3 runs 13 residues. The V end was cut by 3 bases, the J end by 7 bases, with 12 bases between. The CDR3 is CASSFSGVGEAFF. DNA for the CDR3: TGTGCCAGCAGCTTTTCCGGGGTCGGTGAAGCTTTCTTT.

This chain uses TRBV18 with TRBJ2-3; D is possibly TRBD1 (5 bases). The CDR3 is 14 amino acids. V was cut by 3 bases and J by 4 bases, with 11 bases left in between. Looked up from germline, CDR1 is KGHSH and CDR2 is LQKENI. The CDR3 region is CASSPDGAADTQYF. CDR3 nucleotide sequence: TGTGCCAGCTCACCCGATGGGGCGGCAGATACGCAGTATTTT.

This chain connects TRBV19 to TRBJ1-5; perhaps TRBD1 as D (5 bases). Germline CDR1 LNHDA, CDR2 SQIVND (reference sequence). The CDR3 contains 14 residues. Trimming cost V 11 bases and J 4 bases, with 18 bases left between them. The CDR3, as DNA: TGTGCCTCAAAGGGGATGACAACTAATCAGCCCCAGCATTTT. This encodes CASKGMTTNQPQHF. Using reference TRBV19 and TRBJ1-5 for the parts outside the CDR3, the full variable domain is DGGITQSPKYLFRKEGQNVTLSCEQNLNHDAMYWYRQDPGQGLRLIYYSQIVNDFQKGDIAEGYSVSREKKESFPLTVTSAQKNPTAFYLCASKGMTTNQPQHFGDGTRLSIL.

This clone was observed once. Other DNA sequences in this specimen translate into the identical CDR3. The V call is TRBV29-1, the J call TRBJ1-5; D ambiguous. Germline CDR1 SQVTM, CDR2 ANQGSEA. V was pared by 0 bases and J by 2 bases, with 8 bases between. The CDR3 has 14 amino acids. CDR3: CSVEESGGNQPQHF. The DNA for the CDR3 is TGCAGCGTTGAAGAATCGGGTGGCAATCAGCCCCAGCATTTT.

This clone was observed a few times. The V call is TRBV14, the J call TRBJ2-7; 7 bases map to TRBD2. Per the germline V gene, CDR1 is SGHDN and CDR2 is FVKESK. The CDR3 sequence is 15 residues long. The trim removed 1 base at V and 4 bases at J, leaving 7 bases unmatched. Here the CDR3 reads CASSQASGTIYEQYF. The CDR3 nucleotides read TGTGCCAGCAGCCAAGCCTCCGGGACTATTTACGAGCAGTACTTC.